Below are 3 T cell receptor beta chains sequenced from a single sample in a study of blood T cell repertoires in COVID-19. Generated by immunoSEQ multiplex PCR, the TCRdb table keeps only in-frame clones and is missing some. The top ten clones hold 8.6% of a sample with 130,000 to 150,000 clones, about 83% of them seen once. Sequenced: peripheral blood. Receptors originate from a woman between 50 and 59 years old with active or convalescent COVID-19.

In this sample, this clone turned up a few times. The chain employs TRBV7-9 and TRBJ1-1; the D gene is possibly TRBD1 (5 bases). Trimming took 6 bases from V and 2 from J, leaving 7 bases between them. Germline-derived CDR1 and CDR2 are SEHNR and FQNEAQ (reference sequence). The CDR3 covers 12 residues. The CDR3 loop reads CASRGRNTEAFF. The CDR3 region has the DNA TGTGCCAGCAGGGGGCGCAACACTGAAGCTTTCTTT.

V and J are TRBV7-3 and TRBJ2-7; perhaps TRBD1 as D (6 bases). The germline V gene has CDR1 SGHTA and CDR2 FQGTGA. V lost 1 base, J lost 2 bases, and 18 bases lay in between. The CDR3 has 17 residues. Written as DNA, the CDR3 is TGTGCCAGCAGCTTAAGAGAGCCAGGGGCCGAAACCTACGAGCAGTACTTC. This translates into CASSLREPGAETYEQYF.

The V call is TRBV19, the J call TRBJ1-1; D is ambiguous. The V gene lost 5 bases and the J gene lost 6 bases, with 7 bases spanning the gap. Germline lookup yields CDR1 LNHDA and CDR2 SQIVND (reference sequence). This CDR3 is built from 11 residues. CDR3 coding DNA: TGTGCCAGTAGTGGGAGCTCTGAAGCTTTCTTT. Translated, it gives CASSGSSEAFF.